These 16 T cell receptor beta chains were all obtained from the same sample, sequenced in a study of regulatory T cells in long-lasting Graves disease. Time point meaning: newly diagnosed GD, antithyroid drugs for less than 3 months. Construction of the TCR library relied on RNA isolated from PBMCs. In building TCR beta libraries, iRepertoire HTBI primers were used together with Arm-PCR of CDR3 regions. MiXCR, applied by TCRdb to the multiplex PCR reads, yields one record per CDR3 protein. This table holds around 400,000 distinct CDR3 sequences, roughly a sixth found once. The material was peripheral blood mononuclear cells (PBMCs), obtained at new diagnosis, from a patient treated with antithyroid drugs. The origin of the receptors is a female donor with Graves disease.

This clonotype was seen more than once but under ten times. Its ends do not fully match the called genes, so a read error is possible. The chain joins TRBV12-3 or TRBV12-4 to TRBJ2-1, with D unclear. The CDR3 is made up of 17 amino acids. CDR3 protein: CASSLARARYSYNEQLF. Written as DNA, the CDR3 is TGTGCCAGCAGTTTAGCGCGAGCGCGGTACTCCTACAATGAGCAGCTCTTC.

CDR3 in amino acids: CSAGDSGGTQETQYF. The CDR3 DNA sequence: TGCAGTGCTGGGGATAGCGGGGGGACACAAGAGACCCAGTACTTC. The J gene is TRBJ2-1, the V gene TRBV20-1, with TRBD2 matching 10 bases. The J call may be in error: the DNA end matches TRBJ2-5 better. The CDR3 extends over 15 amino acids. Per the germline V gene, CDR1 is DFQATT and CDR2 is SNEGSKA (reference sequence).

This clonotype was seen many times. The DNA for the CDR3 is TGTGCCAGCACCGGCGGGGCCGGTGTGGGGGGGGATGAGCAGTTCTTC. This encodes CASTGGAGVGGDEQFF. This chain connects TRBV12-3 or TRBV12-4 to TRBJ2-1; TRBD2 aligns across 7 bases. This CDR3 spans 16 amino acids. Trimming took 7 bases from V and 8 from J; bases not matched to a gene: 17.

This clonotype was detected a few times. The gene calls are TRBV7-2 and TRBJ2-7; 9 positions agree with TRBD2. J was trimmed by 5 bases and V by 1 base; bases with no gene match: 3. CDR1 SGHTA and CDR2 FQGNSA come from the germline V gene. This CDR3 is built from 14 residues. This CDR3 is CASSLVAGDHEQYF. The CDR3 DNA follows: TGTGCCAGCAGCTTAGTAGCGGGAGACCACGAGCAGTACTTC.

This clonotype was seen many times. V and J are TRBV27 and TRBJ1-2; weak D call: TRBD1 (6 bases). The CDR3 has 15 residues. Germline CDR1 is MNHEY and CDR2 is SMNVEV (reference sequence). Deletions cut 6 bases from V and 1 base from J, with 15 bases between. The chain's CDR3 is CASSSGGAGNYGYTF. For the CDR3, the DNA is TGTGCCAGCAGCTCTGGGGGGGCGGGTAACTATGGCTACACCTTC.

Worth noting for this clonotype: This sequence may be a read error, since a much larger clone differs from it by one base. The genes are TRBV11-2 and TRBJ1-5; 9 bases match TRBD1. There are 14 residues in the CDR3. Germline V gene data show CDR1 as SGHAT and CDR2 as FQNNGV. CDR3 nucleotides: TGTGTCAGCAGCCAACAGGGGGCGAATCAGCCCCAGCATTTT. Amino acid sequence: CVSSQQGANQPQHF.

This rearrangement joins TRBV29-1 to TRBJ2-1; 9 nucleotides line up with TRBD1. The CDR3 runs 15 residues. V lost 7 bases, J lost 0 bases, and 7 bases stayed unmatched. Germline V gives CDR1 SQVTM, CDR2 ANQGSEA. The CDR3 loop is CSAYLGQGSYNEQFF. The CDR3 DNA is TGCAGCGCCTACCTGGGACAGGGCTCCTACAATGAGCAGTTCTTC.

This clonotype was found many times. This chain connects TRBV15 to TRBJ1-5; D is undetermined. Between the trimmed V and J ends, which lost 6 bases and 0 bases, there was a span of 9 bases. Germline CDR1 LNHNV, CDR2 YYDKDF (reference sequence). The CDR3 runs 14 residues. CDR3 loop: CATRPRNSNQPQHF. The DNA of the CDR3 is TGTGCCACCAGACCTCGGAATAGCAATCAGCCCCAGCATTTT.

This clonotype was seen at least ten times. The chain has TRBV2 and TRBJ2-3; D uncertain. The length of the CDR3 is 14 residues. Trimming removed 2 bases from V and 4 bases from J, with 10 bases in between. CDR1 and CDR2 (germline): SNHLY, FYNNEI. In nucleotides, the CDR3 is TGTGCCAGCAGTGAATTTGTAGTTGCAGATACGCAGTATTTT. It translates to CASSEFVVADTQYF.

This clonotype was seen ten or more times. This chain connects TRBV2 to TRBJ2-7; D tentatively fits TRBD1 or TRBD2 (5 bases each). Germline lookup yields CDR1 SNHLY and CDR2 FYNNEI. Trimming removed 5 bases from V and 3 bases from J, with 11 bases in between. CDR3 length: 13 amino acids. The CDR3 spells CASSTGTLYEQYF. The CDR3 region has the DNA TGTGCCAGCAGTACGGGGACCCTCTACGAGCAGTACTTC.

The V and J genes are TRBV20-1 and TRBJ2-7, with 9 bases matching TRBD2. This CDR3 has 14 amino acids. The V and J ends lost 3 bases and 3 bases, in that order; junction bases with no gene match: 6. Looked up from germline, CDR1 is DFQATT and CDR2 is SNEGSKA (reference sequence). CDR3 coding DNA: TGCAGTGCTAGGCTAGCGGGACAGCTCTACGAGCAGTACTTC. Amino acid sequence: CSARLAGQLYEQYF.

The J gene is TRBJ2-1, the V gene TRBV19, with TRBD1 as a possible D gene (5 bases). This CDR3 spans 16 amino acids. CDR1 LNHDA and CDR2 SQIVND come from the germline V gene (reference sequence). Trimming left V 5 bases short and J 0 bases short, with 14 bases between. CDR3: CASSPRQSHSYNEQFF. CDR3 DNA sequence: TGTGCCAGTAGTCCTCGACAGTCCCACTCCTACAATGAGCAGTTCTTC.

This chain joins TRBV3-1 and TRBJ2-2; D not certain. CDR3 length: 17 residues. V was cut by 4 bases and J by 4 bases, with 19 bases left in between. Germline V CDR1 and CDR2: LGHDT, YNNKEL (reference sequence). The CDR3 here is CASSPSHLPVATGELFF. In DNA form, the CDR3 reads TGTGCCAGCAGCCCTTCACACCTACCGGTGGCCACCGGGGAGCTGTTTTTT.

This rearrangement joins TRBV18 to TRBJ1-1; no definite D call. This CDR3 is 14 amino acids long. With 0 bases removed from V and 8 bases from J, the gap between germline ends came to 13 bases. The germline CDR1 and CDR2 sequences are KGHSH and LQKENI. The CDR3: CASSPPRELGEAFF. For the CDR3, the DNA is TGTGCCAGCTCACCACCCCGGGAGTTAGGGGAAGCTTTCTTT. Variable domain in full (rest from reference TRBV18 and TRBJ1-1): NAGVMQNPRHLVRRRGQEARLRCSPMKGHSHVYWYRQLPEEGLKFMVYLQKENIIDESGMPKERFSAEFPKEGPSILRIQQVVRGDSAAYFCASSPPRELGEAFFGQGTRLTVV.

Of note for this clonotype: At one end the junction does not follow the germline gene, possibly because of a read error. The rearrangement links TRBV6-1 to TRBJ2-7; 11 bases match TRBD2. Looked up from germline, CDR1 is MNHNS and CDR2 is SASEGT. The CDR3 runs to 15 residues. The CDR3 is CASSPLAGEVGEQHF. CDR3 coding DNA: TGTGCCAGCAGTCCACTAGCGGGAGAAGTCGGAGAGCAGCACTTC.

This clonotype was recorded many times. The chain couples TRBV6-1 to TRBJ2-7; D is perhaps TRBD1 (5 bases). Trimming pared 8 bases from V and 2 bases from J, leaving 10 bases between. The CDR3 covers 12 residues. Germline CDR1 and CDR2: MNHNS and SASEGT. CDR3 loop: CASRAGTYEQYF. In DNA form, the CDR3 reads TGTGCCAGCCGGGCAGGGACCTACGAGCAGTACTTC.